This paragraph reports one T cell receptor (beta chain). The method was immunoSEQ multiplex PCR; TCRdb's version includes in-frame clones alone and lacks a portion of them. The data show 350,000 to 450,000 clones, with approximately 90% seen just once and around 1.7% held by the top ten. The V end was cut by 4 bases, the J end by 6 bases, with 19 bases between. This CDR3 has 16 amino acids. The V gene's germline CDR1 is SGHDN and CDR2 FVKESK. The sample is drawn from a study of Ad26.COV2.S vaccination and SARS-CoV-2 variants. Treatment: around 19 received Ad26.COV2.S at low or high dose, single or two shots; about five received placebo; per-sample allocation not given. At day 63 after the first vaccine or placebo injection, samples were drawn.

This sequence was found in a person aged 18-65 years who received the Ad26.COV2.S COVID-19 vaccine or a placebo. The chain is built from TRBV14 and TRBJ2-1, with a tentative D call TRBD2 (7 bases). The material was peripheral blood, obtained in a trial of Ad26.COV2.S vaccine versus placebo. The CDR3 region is CASSPPGGGVGNEQFF. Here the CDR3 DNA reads TGTGCCAGCAGCCCGCCTGGAGGGGGGGTGGGCAATGAGCAGTTCTTC.